The TCR beta chain described here comes from a study of blood T cell repertoires in COVID-19. The repertoire was sequenced with immunoSEQ multiplex PCR; TCRdb's copy has only in-frame clones and lacks some. The table records more than 300,000 clones, roughly 90% of them present only once. Specimen: peripheral blood. This sequence originates from a woman in her 70s with COVID-19, enrolled during active disease.

The CDR3 is CASSIRTGQSGANVLTF. In DNA form, the CDR3 reads TGCGCCAGCAGCATTCGGACAGGGCAATCTGGGGCCAACGTCCTGACTTTC. The genes are TRBV5-1 and TRBJ2-6; TRBD1 aligns across 8 bases. Germline V gene sequence: CDR1 SGHRS, CDR2 YFSETQ. The CDR3 consists of 17 residues. The J segment lost 1 base and the V segment lost 4 bases, leaving 7 bases of the junction unmatched. The complete variable domain, with remaining parts taken from reference TRBV5-1 and TRBJ2-6, reads KAGVTQTPRYLIKTRGQQVTLSCSPISGHRSVSWYQQTPGQGLQFLFEYFSETQRNKGNFPGRFSGRQFSNSRSEMNVSTLELGDSALYLCASSIRTGQSGANVLTFGAGSRLTVL.